Following are 15 T cell receptor beta chains from one sample sequenced in a study of T cell clusters in autoimmune cytopenias. Each sample's input was 250 to 300 ng genomic DNA, approximately 37,500 genome equivalents. One tube held mixed TRB-A and TRB-B primer pools for touch-down PCR. Using the multiplex PCR reads, TCRdb records one entry per CDR3 protein without DNA. This sample's table has over 9,500 distinct CDR3 sequences. The same data also contributed to another study, on T cell repertoires in aging, cancer and after chemotherapy.

Sequencing was carried out using peripheral blood. Receptors were obtained from a human donor in good health.

The V gene is TRBV6-5, the J gene TRBJ2-7. CDR3 length: 14 amino acids. Germline values: CDR1 MNHEY, CDR2 SVGAGI. The CDR3 loop reads CASSSNPVVYEQYF.

V usage is TRBV4-3 and J usage is TRBJ2-1. CDR1 is LGHNA and CDR2 is YSLEER in the germline V gene. CDR3 length: 15 residues. CDR3 region: CASSRVGSSYNEQFF.

According to its frequency, this clonotype is medium-sized. This CDR3 reads CASSINSAIRITYNEQFF. This chain joins TRBV19 and TRBJ2-1; with no DNA, the TCRdb D assignment of TRBD1 cannot be verified. From germline, CDR1 is LNHDA and CDR2 SQIVND (reference sequence). The CDR3 contains 18 residues.

This chain connects TRBV6-5 to TRBJ2-7; TCRdb lists TRBD1, though no DNA is available to test this call. CDR3 length: 17 residues. In germline, CDR1 is MNHEY, CDR2 SVGAGI. This CDR3 reads CASSQDPRDRGSYEQYF.

The chain links TRBV11-1 to TRBJ2-4; TCRdb picks TRBD1, but there is no DNA to check that call. CDR3 length: 13 residues. Germline CDR1 SGHAT, CDR2 FQDESV (reference sequence). CDR3 sequence: CASSSDRGNIQYF.

The rearrangement uses TRBV18 and TRBJ2-3. The germline CDR1 and CDR2 sequences are KGHSH and LQKENI. The CDR3 is 14 residues long. The CDR3 loop is CASSATQNTDTQYF.

The chain carries TRBV14 and TRBJ2-1; TCRdb gives TRBD2 as the D gene, but with no DNA this cannot be confirmed. Germline CDR1 is SGHDN and CDR2 is FVKESK. The CDR3 contains 20 residues. The CDR3 spells CASSHKPGLAGVPIYNEQFF.

The chain joins TRBV6-5 to TRBJ2-3; without DNA, the TCRdb call of TRBD1 cannot be checked. The germline V gene has CDR1 MNHEY and CDR2 SVGAGI. The CDR3 spans 15 residues. CDR3 sequence reads: CASSYSWTGGDTQYF.

This chain connects TRBV6-5 to TRBJ1-2; no DNA is available, so the TRBD1 call from TCRdb remains unchecked. CDR1 and CDR2 (germline): MNHEY, SVGAGI. This CDR3 region has 15 residues. CDR3 sequence: CASSPGRRIFEGYTF.

The rearrangement joins TRBV27 to TRBJ2-5. Germline values: CDR1 MNHEY, CDR2 SMNVEV (reference sequence). The CDR3 loop spans 13 amino acids. This chain's CDR3 is CASSLDAQETQYF.

This clonotype is labeled medium-sized based on frequency. The chain links TRBV27 to TRBJ2-3; without DNA, the TCRdb call of TRBD1 cannot be checked. Germline-derived CDR1 and CDR2 are MNHEY and SMNVEV (reference sequence). This CDR3 spans 15 amino acids. CDR3: CASGHLGTGRDTQYF.

The chain joins TRBV13 to TRBJ2-1. The CDR3 extends over 12 amino acids. Germline CDR1 reads PRHDT; CDR2 reads FYEKMQ (reference sequence). The CDR3 sequence: CASSFSPGQQFF. The full variable domain, with the rest looked up from reference TRBV13 and TRBJ2-1, is AAGVIQSPRHLIKEKRETATLKCYPIPRHDTVYWYQQGPGQDPQFLISFYEKMQSDKGSIPDRFSAQQFSDYHSELNMSSLELGDSALYFCASSFSPGQQFFGPGTRLTVL.

This clonotype is labeled medium-sized based on frequency. The rearrangement uses TRBV19 and TRBJ2-3; the TCRdb call, TRBD1, lacks DNA for checking. The CDR3 extends over 16 amino acids. The germline V gene has CDR1 LNHDA and CDR2 SQIVND (reference sequence). This chain's CDR3 is CASSIARGGHTDTQYF.

The rearrangement links TRBV28 to TRBJ2-1; TCRdb calls TRBD1, which cannot be checked without DNA. The length of the CDR3 is 14 residues. From germline, CDR1 is MDHEN and CDR2 SYDVKM. The CDR3 loop reads CASSVPLGAREQFF.

V is TRBV20-1 and J is TRBJ1-5. From germline, CDR1 is DFQATT and CDR2 SNEGSKA (reference sequence). The CDR3 spans 15 residues. This chain's CDR3 is CSAKRSGRQDQPQHF.